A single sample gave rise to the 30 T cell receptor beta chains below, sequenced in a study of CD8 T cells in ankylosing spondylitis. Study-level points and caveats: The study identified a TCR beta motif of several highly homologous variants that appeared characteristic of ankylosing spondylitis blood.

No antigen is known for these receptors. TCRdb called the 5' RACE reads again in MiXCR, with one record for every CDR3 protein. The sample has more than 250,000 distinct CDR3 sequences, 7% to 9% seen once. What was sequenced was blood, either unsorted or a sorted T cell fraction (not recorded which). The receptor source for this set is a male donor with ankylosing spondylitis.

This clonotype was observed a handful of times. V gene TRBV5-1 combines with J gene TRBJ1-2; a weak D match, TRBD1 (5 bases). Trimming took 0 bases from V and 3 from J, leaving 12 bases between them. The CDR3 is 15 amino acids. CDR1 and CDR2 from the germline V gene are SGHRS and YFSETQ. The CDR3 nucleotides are TGCGCCAGCAGCTTGGCCGGCAGGGTGGACTATGGCTACACCTTC. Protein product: CASSLAGRVDYGYTF.

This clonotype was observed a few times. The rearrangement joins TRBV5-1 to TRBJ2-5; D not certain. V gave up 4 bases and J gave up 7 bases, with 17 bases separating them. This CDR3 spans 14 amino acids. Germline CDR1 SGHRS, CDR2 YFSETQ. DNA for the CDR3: TGCGCCAGCAGCATAGCCGGGTCCCTAGGGACCCAGTACTTC. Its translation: CASSIAGSLGTQYF.

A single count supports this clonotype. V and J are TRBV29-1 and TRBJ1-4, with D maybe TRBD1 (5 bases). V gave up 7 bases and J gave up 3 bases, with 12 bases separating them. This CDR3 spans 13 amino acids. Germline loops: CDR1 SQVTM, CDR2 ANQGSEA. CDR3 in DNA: TGCAGCGCCGCAGGGTCTCCTAATGAAAAACTGTTTTTT. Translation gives CSAAGSPNEKLFF.

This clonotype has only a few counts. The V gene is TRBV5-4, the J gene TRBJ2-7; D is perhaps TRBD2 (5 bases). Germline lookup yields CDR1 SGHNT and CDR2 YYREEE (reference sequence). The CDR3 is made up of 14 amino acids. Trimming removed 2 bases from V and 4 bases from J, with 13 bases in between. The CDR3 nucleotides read TGTGCCAGCAGCTTCGGGGTGGGAGAATACGAGCAGTACTTC. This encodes CASSFGVGEYEQYF.

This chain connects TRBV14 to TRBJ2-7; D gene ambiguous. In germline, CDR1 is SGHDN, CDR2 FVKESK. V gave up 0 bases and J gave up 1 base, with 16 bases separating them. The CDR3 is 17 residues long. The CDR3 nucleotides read TGTGCCAGCAGCCAAGATACGGCGATTTTGGGGTCCTACGAGCAGTACTTC. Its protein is CASSQDTAILGSYEQYF.

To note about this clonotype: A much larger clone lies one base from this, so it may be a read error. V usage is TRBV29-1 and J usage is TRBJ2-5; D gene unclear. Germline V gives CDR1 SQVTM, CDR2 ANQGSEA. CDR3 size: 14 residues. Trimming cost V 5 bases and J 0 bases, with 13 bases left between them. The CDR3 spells CSVRGRNNQETQYF. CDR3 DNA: TGCAGCGTTAGAGGCAGGAACAACCAAGAGACCCAGTACTTC.

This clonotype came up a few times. DNA of the CDR3: TGTGCCAGCAGCTCGAGACAGGGAGGGACCCACGAGCAGTACTTC. It codes for CASSSRQGGTHEQYF. This chain uses TRBV7-2 with TRBJ2-7, with D possibly called TRBD1 or TRBD2 (7 bases each). CDR1 is SGHTA, CDR2 FQGNSA, per germline. The CDR3 has 15 amino acids. The V gene lost 4 bases and the J gene lost 5 bases, with 18 bases spanning the gap.

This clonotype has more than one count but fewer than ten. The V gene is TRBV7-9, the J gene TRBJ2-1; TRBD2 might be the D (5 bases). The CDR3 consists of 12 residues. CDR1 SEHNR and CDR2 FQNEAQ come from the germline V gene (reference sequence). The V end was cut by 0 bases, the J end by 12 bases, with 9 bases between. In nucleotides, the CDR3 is TGTGCCAGCAGCTTAGCGGGAGCAGGGCAGTTCTTC. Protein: CASSLAGAGQFF.

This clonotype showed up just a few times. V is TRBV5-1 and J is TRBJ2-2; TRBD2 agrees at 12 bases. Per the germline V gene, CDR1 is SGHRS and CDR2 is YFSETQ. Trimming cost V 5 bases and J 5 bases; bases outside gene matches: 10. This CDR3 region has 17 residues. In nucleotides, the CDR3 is TGCGCCAGCAGGACGACTAGCGGGAGCTCGGGGACCGGGGAGCTGTTTTTT. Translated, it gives CASRTTSGSSGTGELFF.

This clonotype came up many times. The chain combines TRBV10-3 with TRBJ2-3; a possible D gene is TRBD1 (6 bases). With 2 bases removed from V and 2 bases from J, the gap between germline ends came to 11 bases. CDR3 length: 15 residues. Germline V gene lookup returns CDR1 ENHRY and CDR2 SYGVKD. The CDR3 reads CAISESTGPTDTQYF. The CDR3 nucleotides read TGTGCCATCAGTGAGAGCACAGGGCCCACAGATACGCAGTATTTT.

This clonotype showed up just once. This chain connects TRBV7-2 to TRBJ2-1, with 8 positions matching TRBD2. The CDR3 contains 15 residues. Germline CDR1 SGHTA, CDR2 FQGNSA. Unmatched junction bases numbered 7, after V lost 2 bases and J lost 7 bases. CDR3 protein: CASSLRREAYNEQFF. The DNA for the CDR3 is TGTGCCAGCAGCTTAAGGCGGGAGGCGTATAATGAGCAGTTCTTC.

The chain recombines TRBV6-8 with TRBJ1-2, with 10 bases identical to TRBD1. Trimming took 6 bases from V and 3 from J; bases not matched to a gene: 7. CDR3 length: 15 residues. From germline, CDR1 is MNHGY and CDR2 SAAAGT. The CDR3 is CASSPGQGGYYGYTF. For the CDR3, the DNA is TGTGCCAGCAGCCCTGGACAGGGGGGATACTATGGCTACACCTTC.

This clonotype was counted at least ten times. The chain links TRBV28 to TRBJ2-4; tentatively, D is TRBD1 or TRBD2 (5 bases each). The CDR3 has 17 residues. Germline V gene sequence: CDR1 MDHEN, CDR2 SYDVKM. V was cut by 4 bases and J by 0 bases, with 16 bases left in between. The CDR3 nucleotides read TGTGCCAGCAGTTCACTCAGGTCGAGGGGAGCCAAAAACATTCAGTACTTC. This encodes CASSSLRSRGAKNIQYF.

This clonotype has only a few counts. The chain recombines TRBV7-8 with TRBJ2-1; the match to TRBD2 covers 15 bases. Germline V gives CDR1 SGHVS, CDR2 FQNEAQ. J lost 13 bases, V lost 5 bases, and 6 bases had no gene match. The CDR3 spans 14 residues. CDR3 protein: CASSKRTSGRGQFF. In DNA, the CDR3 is TGTGCCAGCAGCAAGCGGACTAGCGGGAGGGGCCAGTTCTTC.

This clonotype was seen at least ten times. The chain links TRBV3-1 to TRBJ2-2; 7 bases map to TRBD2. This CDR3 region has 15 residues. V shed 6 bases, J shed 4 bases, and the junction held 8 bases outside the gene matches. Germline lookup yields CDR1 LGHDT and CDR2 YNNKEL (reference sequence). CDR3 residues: CASSPGLVGTGELFF. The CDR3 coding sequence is TGTGCCAGCAGTCCAGGACTAGTTGGCACCGGGGAGCTGTTTTTT.

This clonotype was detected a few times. The CDR3 region has the DNA TGTGCCAGCATCGCTTCTGGGGCCAACGTCCTGACTTTC. Translated: CASIASGANVLTF. This sequence joins TRBV7-9 and TRBJ2-6, with no clear D. V lost 7 bases to trimming and J lost 1 base, with 5 bases between them. The CDR3 covers 13 residues. Looked up from germline, CDR1 is SEHNR and CDR2 is FQNEAQ (reference sequence).

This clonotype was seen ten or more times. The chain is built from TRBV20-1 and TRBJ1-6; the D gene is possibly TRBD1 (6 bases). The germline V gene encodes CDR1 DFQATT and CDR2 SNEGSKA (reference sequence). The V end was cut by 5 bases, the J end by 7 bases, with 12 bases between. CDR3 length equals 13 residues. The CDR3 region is CSAQTGGNSPLHF. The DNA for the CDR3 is TGCAGTGCTCAGACGGGGGGCAATTCACCCCTCCACTTT.

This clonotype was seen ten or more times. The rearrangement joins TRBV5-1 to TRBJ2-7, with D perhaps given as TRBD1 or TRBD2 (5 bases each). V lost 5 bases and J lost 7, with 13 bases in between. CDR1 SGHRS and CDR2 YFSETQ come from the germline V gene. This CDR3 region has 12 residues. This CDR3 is CASSYPGPEQYF. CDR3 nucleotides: TGCGCCAGCAGTTATCCGGGACCGGAGCAGTACTTC.

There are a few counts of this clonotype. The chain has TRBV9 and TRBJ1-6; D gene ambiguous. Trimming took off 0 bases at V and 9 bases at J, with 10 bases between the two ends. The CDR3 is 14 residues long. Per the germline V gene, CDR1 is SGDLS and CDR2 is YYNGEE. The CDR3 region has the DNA TGTGCCAGCAGCGTAGTTAGCGACCTTTCACCCCTCCACTTT. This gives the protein CASSVVSDLSPLHF.

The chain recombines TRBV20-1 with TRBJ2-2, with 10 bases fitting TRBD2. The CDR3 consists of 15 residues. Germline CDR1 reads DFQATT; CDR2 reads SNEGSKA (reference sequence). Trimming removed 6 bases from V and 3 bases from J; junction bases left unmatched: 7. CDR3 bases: TGCAGTGCAACTAAGGGACTAGCGTACACCGGGGAGCTGTTTTTT. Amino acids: CSATKGLAYTGELFF.

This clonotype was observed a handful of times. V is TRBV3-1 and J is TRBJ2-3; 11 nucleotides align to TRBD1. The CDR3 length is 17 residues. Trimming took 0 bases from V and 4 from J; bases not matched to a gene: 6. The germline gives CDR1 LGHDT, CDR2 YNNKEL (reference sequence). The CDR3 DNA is TGTGCCAGCAGCCAAGATCGGGGGACAGGGGGGGCAGATACGCAGTATTTT. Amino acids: CASSQDRGTGGADTQYF.

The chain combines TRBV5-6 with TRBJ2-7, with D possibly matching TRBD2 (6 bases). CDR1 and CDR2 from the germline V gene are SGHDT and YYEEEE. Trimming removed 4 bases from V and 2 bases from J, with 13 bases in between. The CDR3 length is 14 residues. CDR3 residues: CASSPRLGAYEQYF. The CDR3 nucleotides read TGTGCCAGCAGCCCCCGACTAGGGGCCTACGAGCAGTACTTC.

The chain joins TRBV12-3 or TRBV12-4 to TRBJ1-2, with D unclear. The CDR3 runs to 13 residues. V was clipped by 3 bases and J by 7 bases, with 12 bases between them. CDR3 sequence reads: CASSFSKAGGYTF. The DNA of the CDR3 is TGTGCCAGCAGTTTTAGTAAGGCGGGTGGCTACACCTTC.

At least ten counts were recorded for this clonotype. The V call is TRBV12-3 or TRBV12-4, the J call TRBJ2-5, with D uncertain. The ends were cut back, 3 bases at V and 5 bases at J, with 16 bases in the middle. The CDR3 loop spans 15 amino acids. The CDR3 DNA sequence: TGTGCCAGCAGTTTGAATGGTTTTGGAGCGGAGACCCAGTACTTC. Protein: CASSLNGFGAETQYF.

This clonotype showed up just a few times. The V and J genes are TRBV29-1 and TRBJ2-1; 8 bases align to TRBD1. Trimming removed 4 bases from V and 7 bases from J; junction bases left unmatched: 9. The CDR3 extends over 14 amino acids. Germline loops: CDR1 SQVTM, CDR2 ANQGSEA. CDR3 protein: CSVAPNRGKNEQFF. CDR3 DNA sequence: TGCAGCGTTGCCCCGAACAGGGGGAAAAATGAGCAGTTCTTC.

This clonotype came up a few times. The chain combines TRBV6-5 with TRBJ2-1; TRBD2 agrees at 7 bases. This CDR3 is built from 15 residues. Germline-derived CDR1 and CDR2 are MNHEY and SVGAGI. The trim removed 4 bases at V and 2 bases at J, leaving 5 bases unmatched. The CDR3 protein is CASSFQRDPYNEQFF. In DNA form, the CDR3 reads TGTGCCAGCAGTTTCCAGCGGGATCCCTACAATGAGCAGTTCTTC.

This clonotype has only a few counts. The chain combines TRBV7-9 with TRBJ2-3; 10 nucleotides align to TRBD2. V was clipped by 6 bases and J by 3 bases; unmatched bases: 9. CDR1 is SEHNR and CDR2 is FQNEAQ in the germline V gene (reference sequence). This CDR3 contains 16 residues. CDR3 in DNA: TGTGCCAGCAGTTTCGGAGCGGGAGGGGCGACAGATACGCAGTATTTT. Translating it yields CASSFGAGGATDTQYF.

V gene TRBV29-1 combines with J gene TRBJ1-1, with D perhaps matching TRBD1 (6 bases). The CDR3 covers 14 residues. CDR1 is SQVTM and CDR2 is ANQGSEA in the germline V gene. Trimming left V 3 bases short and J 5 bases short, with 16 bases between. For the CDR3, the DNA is TGCAGCGTTGATACTTCAGGGGCTCTGACTGAAGCTTTCTTT. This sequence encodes CSVDTSGALTEAFF.

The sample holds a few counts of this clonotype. For the CDR3, the DNA is TGTGCCAGCGGGGGACCCGGGACACGCCAAGAGACCCAGTACTTC. It codes for CASGGPGTRQETQYF. The chain recombines TRBV6-2 or TRBV6-3 with TRBJ2-5; D is perhaps TRBD1 (6 bases). Looked up from germline, CDR1 is MNHEY and CDR2 is SVGEGT. The CDR3 has 15 amino acids. With 8 bases removed from V and 1 base from J, the gap between germline ends came to 17 bases.

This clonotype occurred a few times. In DNA, the CDR3 is TGTGCCAGCAGCTTGGGGACAGTTTCACACACTGAAGCTTTCTTT. This codes for CASSLGTVSHTEAFF. This chain connects TRBV11-1 to TRBJ1-1; 7 bases map to TRBD1. Germline V lookup: CDR1 SGHAT, CDR2 FQDESV (reference sequence). This CDR3 has 15 residues. With V trimmed by 3 bases and J by 3 bases, 7 bases remained unmatched.